This TCR beta chain was recovered during a study of shared clonotypes between healthy human individuals. Whole-study context: CD4 naive and CD4 memory each took three plates per donor, while CD8 naive took two and CD8 memory one.

Deletions cut 2 bases from V and 0 bases from J, with 15 bases between. This CDR3 spans 17 amino acids. Germline V CDR1 and CDR2: SGHRS, YFSETQ. Original methodology: Quality scores were absent from the junction-only immunoSEQ sequences, so filtering differed. The protocol was immunoSEQ multiplex PCR, while the TCRdb copy is restricted to in-frame clones and leaves out a portion. The V and J calls and clone size are taken from that table; D and trimming were inferred from the DNA. The sample lists 2,100,000 or so clones; approximately 96% were seen once. V and J are TRBV5-1 and TRBJ1-5, with D hard to call. This TCR was recovered from a young man in good health. Material: naive CD4+ T cells sorted from blood. Subset: CD45RA+ positively selected. CDR3 nucleotide sequence: TGCGCCAGCAGCTTCCTTCATACGGAGATTAGCAATCAGCCCCAGCATTTT. Protein sequence: CASSFLHTEISNQPQHF. Variable domain in full (rest from reference TRBV5-1 and TRBJ1-5): KAGVTQTPRYLIKTRGQQVTLSCSPISGHRSVSWYQQTPGQGLQFLFEYFSETQRNKGNFPGRFSGRQFSNSRSEMNVSTLELGDSALYLCASSFLHTEISNQPQHFGDGTRLSIL.